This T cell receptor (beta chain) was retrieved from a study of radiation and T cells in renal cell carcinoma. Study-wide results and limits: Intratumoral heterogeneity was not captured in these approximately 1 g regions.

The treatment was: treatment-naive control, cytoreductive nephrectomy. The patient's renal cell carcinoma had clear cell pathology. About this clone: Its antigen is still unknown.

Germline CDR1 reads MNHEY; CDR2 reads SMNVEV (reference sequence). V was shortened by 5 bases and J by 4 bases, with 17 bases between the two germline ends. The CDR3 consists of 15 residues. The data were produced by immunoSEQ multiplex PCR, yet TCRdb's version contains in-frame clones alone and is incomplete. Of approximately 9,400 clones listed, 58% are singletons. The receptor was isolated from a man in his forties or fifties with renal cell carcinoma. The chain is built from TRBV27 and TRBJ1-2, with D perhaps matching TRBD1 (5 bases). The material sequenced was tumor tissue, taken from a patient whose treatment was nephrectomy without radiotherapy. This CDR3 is CASSPDRGRFYGYTF. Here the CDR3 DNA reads TGTGCCAGCAGTCCCGACCGGGGACGGTTCTATGGCTACACCTTC.